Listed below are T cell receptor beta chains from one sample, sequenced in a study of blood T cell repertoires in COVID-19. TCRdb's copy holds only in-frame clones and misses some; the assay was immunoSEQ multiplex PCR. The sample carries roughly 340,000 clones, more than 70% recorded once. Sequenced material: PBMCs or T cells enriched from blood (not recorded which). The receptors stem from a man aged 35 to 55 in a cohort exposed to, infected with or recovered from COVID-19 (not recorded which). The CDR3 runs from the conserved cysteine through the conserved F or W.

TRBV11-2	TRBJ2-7	CASSLEAGASYEQYF
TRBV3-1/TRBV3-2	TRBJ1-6	CASSQVQGANSPLHF
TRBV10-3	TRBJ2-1	CAISESYGVTAVGLEQFF
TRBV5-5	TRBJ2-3	CASSLFLNSADTQYF
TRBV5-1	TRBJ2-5	CASSRSLAGSPEETQYF
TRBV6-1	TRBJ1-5	CASSESTGGNQPQHF
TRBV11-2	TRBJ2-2	CASRILGLAGAGGELFF
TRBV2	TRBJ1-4	CASRSGTGNEKLFF
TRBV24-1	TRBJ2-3	CATSEPGPGGTDTQYF
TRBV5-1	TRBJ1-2	CASRAGELSGYTF
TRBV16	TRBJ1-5	CASSQSRGRNQPQHF
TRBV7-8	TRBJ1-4	CASSFTEQTNEKLFF
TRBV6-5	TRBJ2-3	CASRNGASSDTQYF
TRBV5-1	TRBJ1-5	CASSQGVGSNQPQHF
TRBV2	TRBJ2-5	CASSRGQETQYF
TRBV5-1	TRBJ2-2	CASSSMTSSNTGELFF
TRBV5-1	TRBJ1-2	CASSLEAGVPGYTF
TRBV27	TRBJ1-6	CASSLVGQGIPLHF
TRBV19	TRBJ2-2	CASCRDRNTGELFF
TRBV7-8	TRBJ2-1	CASSETGEAYNEQFF
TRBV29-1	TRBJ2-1	CSVIRVSYNEQFF
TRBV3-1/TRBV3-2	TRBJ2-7	CASSLSGTPYEQYF
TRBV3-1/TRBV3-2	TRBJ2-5	CASSQPSTVGETQYF
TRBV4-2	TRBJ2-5	CASSLHGQGGRETQYF
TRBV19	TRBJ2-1	CASSIDGTYNEQFF
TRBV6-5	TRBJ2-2	CASSNSAPGELFF
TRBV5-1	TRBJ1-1	CASSFGGVNTEAFF
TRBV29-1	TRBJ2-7	CSVRIRDRDYEQYF
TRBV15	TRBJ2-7	CATSGTNDYEQYF